This passage covers 13 T cell receptor beta chains from one sample sequenced in a study of cytomegalovirus exposure and HLA in healthy donors. PCR amplification relied on 60 Vbeta primers (plus 13 Jbeta primers). Sequencing used immunoSEQ multiplex PCR; TCRdb keeps in-frame clones, though not all of them. The data contain 250,000 or so clones, about nine tenths of them singletons. What was sequenced was PBMCs. The receptors shown here come from a girl aged 2-10 years in good health and CMV-seronegative.

The chain is built from TRBV25-1 and TRBJ1-2, with 8 bases identical to TRBD1. CDR3 length: 12 amino acids. CDR1 is MGHDK, CDR2 SYGVNS, per germline. The junction had 5 bases not matched to a gene; V was cut back by 6 bases and J by 8 bases. CDR3 protein: CASSRGLWGYTF. DNA for the CDR3: TGTGCCAGCAGCAGGGGGCTTTGGGGCTACACCTTC.

The chain has TRBV6-1 and TRBJ1-1; D ambiguous. The V gene's germline CDR1 is MNHNS and CDR2 SASEGT. The V end lost 6 bases, the J end lost 7 bases, and 15 bases lay between the germline ends. The CDR3 is made up of 13 amino acids. The CDR3 here is CASRTTKGGEAFF. In DNA form, the CDR3 reads TGTGCCAGCAGGACAACAAAGGGAGGTGAAGCTTTCTTT.

The rearrangement uses TRBV28 and TRBJ1-1; D perhaps matches TRBD1 (6 bases). The length of the CDR3 is 15 residues. Germline-derived CDR1 and CDR2 are MDHEN and SYDVKM. Trimming pared 6 bases from V and 3 bases from J, leaving 17 bases between. CDR3 DNA sequence: TGTGCCAGCAGGGGTGGGGGCGCAGGTGACACTGAAGCTTTCTTT. It translates to CASRGGGAGDTEAFF.

The V gene is TRBV9, the J gene TRBJ2-1; D unresolved. V shed 0 bases and J shed 6 bases, with 4 bases lying between them. Germline assignment: CDR1 SGDLS and CDR2 YYNGEE. The length of the CDR3 is 12 residues. In DNA form, the CDR3 reads TGTGCCAGCAGCGTAGACGGCAATGAGCAGTTCTTC. Protein: CASSVDGNEQFF.

This chain joins TRBV5-6 and TRBJ1-4, with 10 bases lining up with TRBD1. The V and J ends lost 4 bases and 7 bases, in that order; junction bases with no gene match: 7. In germline, CDR1 is SGHDT, CDR2 YYEEEE. CDR3 length: 15 amino acids. This CDR3 is CASSRGDRGGEKLFF. The CDR3 DNA reads as TGTGCCAGCAGCAGAGGGGACAGGGGAGGTGAAAAACTGTTTTTT.

V and J are TRBV11-2 and TRBJ2-7, with TRBD1 as a possible D gene (6 bases). Trimming took 2 bases from V and 0 from J, leaving 17 bases between them. CDR1 is SGHAT and CDR2 is FQNNGV in the germline V gene. The length of the CDR3 is 17 residues. CDR3 coding DNA: TGTGCCAGCAGCTTAAACCACAGGGTTGGGAGCTCCTACGAGCAGTACTTC. Amino acids: CASSLNHRVGSSYEQYF.

J is TRBJ2-7 and V is TRBV27; the D gene is possibly TRBD2 (6 bases). The CDR3 has 19 amino acids. CDR1 is MNHEY, CDR2 SMNVEV, per germline (reference sequence). Trimming stripped 0 bases from V and 2 bases from J, with 23 bases between. The CDR3 DNA is TGTGCCAGCAGTTTATCCGCCCCGGGGCCGGGGGTAAAAGCCTACGAGCAGTACTTC. Translated: CASSLSAPGPGVKAYEQYF.

The chain carries TRBV4-1 and TRBJ1-3, with a tentative D call TRBD1 (6 bases). Germline V lookup: CDR1 MGHRA, CDR2 YSYEKL. The germline V and J ends were trimmed by 1 base and 4 bases, with 23 bases remaining between them. This CDR3 contains 19 residues. The CDR3 DNA follows: TGCGCCAGCAGCCAAGCGAGCCCTTCTTTCGGGACACCCGGAAACACCATATATTTT. It codes for CASSQASPSFGTPGNTIYF.

The chain couples TRBV21-1 to TRBJ2-4; no DNA check was done on the table's D call, TRBD2. TRBV21-1 is assigned pseudogene status. The CDR3 spans 14 residues. The CDR3 coding sequence is TGTGCCAGCCCCGTGAGGGAGCTAAAAAACATTCAGTACTTC. It encodes CASPVRELKNIQYF.

The chain links TRBV29-1 to TRBJ2-7; the D is unclear. V was shortened by 3 bases and J by 0 bases, with 9 bases between the two germline ends. This CDR3 is built from 13 residues. Germline V gene data show CDR1 as SQVTM and CDR2 as ANQGSEA. CDR3 nucleotides: TGCAGCGTTGAGACTCCCCTCTCCTACGAGCAGTACTTC. It encodes CSVETPLSYEQYF.

CDR3 amino acids: CASSGGGTQYF. CDR3 nucleotides: TGCGCCAGCAGTGGAGGAGGTACGCAGTATTTT. The J gene is TRBJ2-3, the V gene TRBV10-1; D may be TRBD2 (5 bases). The CDR3 is made up of 11 amino acids. V was clipped by 4 bases and J by 8 bases, with 7 bases between them. Germline V lookup: CDR1 WNHNN, CDR2 SYGVQD (reference sequence).

The chain is built from TRBV11-2 and TRBJ1-3; 7 nucleotides agree with TRBD1. Germline assignment: CDR1 SGHAT and CDR2 FQNNGV. The CDR3 has 16 amino acids. V shed 5 bases, J shed 4 bases, and the junction held 11 bases outside the gene matches. The chain's CDR3 is CASSPLQRGHGNTIYF. In DNA form, the CDR3 reads TGTGCCAGCAGCCCCCTTCAGAGGGGGCACGGAAACACCATATATTTT.

The chain combines TRBV7-2 with TRBJ2-3, with 7 bases lining up with TRBD1. This CDR3 is built from 16 residues. The germline V gene encodes CDR1 SGHTA and CDR2 FQGNSA. The ends lost 4 bases at V and 2 bases at J; junction bases unmatched: 9. The CDR3 reads CASSSSGQKYTDTQYF. CDR3 nucleotide sequence: TGTGCCAGCAGCTCATCGGGACAGAAATACACAGATACGCAGTATTTT.